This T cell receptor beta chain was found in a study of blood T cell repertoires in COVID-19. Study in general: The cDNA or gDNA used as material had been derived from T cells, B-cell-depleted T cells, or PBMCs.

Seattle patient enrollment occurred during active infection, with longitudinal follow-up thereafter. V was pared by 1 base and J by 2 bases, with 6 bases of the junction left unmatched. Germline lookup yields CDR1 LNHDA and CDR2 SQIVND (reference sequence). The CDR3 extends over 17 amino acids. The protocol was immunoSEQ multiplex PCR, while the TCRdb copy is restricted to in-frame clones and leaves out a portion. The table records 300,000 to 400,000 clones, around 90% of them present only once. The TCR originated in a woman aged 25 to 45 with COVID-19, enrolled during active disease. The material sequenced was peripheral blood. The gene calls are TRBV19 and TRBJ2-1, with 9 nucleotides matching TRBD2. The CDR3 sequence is CASSIARASGTYNEQFF. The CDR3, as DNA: TGTGCCAGTAGTATAGCTCGGGCTAGCGGGACCTACAATGAGCAGTTCTTC.